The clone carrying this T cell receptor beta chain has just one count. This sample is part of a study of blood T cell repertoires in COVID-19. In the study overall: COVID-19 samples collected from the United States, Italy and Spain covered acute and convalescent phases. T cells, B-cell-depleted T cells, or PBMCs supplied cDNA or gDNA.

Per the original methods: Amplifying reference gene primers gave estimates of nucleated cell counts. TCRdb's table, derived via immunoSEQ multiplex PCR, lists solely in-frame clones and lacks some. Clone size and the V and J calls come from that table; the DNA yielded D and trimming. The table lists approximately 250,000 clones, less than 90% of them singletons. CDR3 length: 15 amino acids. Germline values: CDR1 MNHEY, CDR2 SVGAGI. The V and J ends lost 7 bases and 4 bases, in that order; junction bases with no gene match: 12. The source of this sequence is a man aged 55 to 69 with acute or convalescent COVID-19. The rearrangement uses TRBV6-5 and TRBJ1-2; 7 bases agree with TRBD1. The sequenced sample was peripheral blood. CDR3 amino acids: CASNTDREDSYGYTF. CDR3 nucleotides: TGTGCCAGCAATACAGACAGGGAAGATAGCTATGGCTACACCTTC.